The 13 T cell receptor beta chains below come from one sample, sequenced in a study of glioma-infiltrating T cells. Amplification of TCR alpha and beta CDR3 regions from RNA used iRepertoire nested multiplex PCR. TCRdb independently ran MiXCR on the multiplex PCR reads; one entry per CDR3 protein. The sample consists of under 200,000 distinct CDR3 sequences, 43% of them appearing once. Material for sequencing was glioma tissue, nonneoplastic brain tissue, or PBMCs (not recorded which). The receptors were gathered from a human donor with low-grade glioma or glioblastoma, undergoing nonglioma brain surgery, or in good health (not recorded which).

The rearrangement joins TRBV9 to TRBJ2-1; tentative D call: TRBD2 (6 bases). The length of the CDR3 is 16 residues. V was cut by 0 bases and J by 9 bases, with 19 bases left in between. The V gene's germline CDR1 is SGDLS and CDR2 YYNGEE. Here the CDR3 reads CASSVEYGSHMGEQFF. DNA for the CDR3: TGTGCCAGCAGCGTAGAATACGGGAGTCATATGGGTGAGCAGTTCTTC.

Concerning this clonotype: Given a much more abundant clone one base away, this may be a read error. The conserved phenylalanine or tryptophan is not found at the CDR3 terminus, so this likely reflects a read error. The CDR3 is CSAIRTGDTEAFL. CDR3 sequence (DNA): TGCAGTGCTATAAGAACAGGGGACACTGAAGCTTTCCTT. V is TRBV20-1 and J is TRBJ1-1, with TRBD1 identical over 7 bases. The V gene's germline CDR1 is DFQATT and CDR2 SNEGSKA (reference sequence). This CDR3 comprises 13 residues. Losses at the gene ends were 4 bases for V and 3 bases for J; bases not matched to a gene: 5.

The CDR3 DNA follows: TGTGCCAGCAGCTTGGGAGCGGGAGGGCTTTCGGGAGAGCAGTACTTC. It yields the protein CASSLGAGGLSGEQYF. V gene TRBV7-9 combines with J gene TRBJ2-7; the match to TRBD2 covers 10 bases. This CDR3 has 16 amino acids. Unmatched junction bases numbered 12, after V lost 3 bases and J lost 7 bases. Per the germline V gene, CDR1 is SEHNR and CDR2 is FQNEAQ (reference sequence).

Notes on this clonotype: A read error is possible here, since a much larger clone lies one base away. The chain recombines TRBV3-1 with TRBJ1-2; D is undetermined. Germline assignment: CDR1 LGHDT and CDR2 YNNKEL (reference sequence). This CDR3 is built from 13 residues. CDR3 DNA sequence: TGTGCCAGCATCCAAGGTTCCAGCTATGGCTACACCTTC. This gives the protein CASIQGSSYGYTF.

The chain carries TRBV28 and TRBJ2-1; possibly TRBD1 for D (6 bases). Germline V lookup: CDR1 MDHEN, CDR2 SYDVKM. The CDR3 is 12 amino acids. CDR3 coding DNA: TGTGGCAGTTCAGGGGTCTACAATGAGCAGTTCTTC. Translating it yields CGSSGVYNEQFF. Full variable domain (rest looked up from reference TRBV28 and TRBJ2-1): DVKVTQSSRYLVKRTGEKVFLECVQDMDHENMFWYRQDPGLGLRLIYFSYDVKMKEKGDIPEGYSVSREKKERFSLILESASTNQTSMYLCGSSGVYNEQFFGPGTRLTVL.

A remark on this clonotype: A clone one base away is much larger, so this may be a read error. The chain recombines TRBV28 with TRBJ2-1, with 13 bases lining up with TRBD2. Germline values: CDR1 MDHEN, CDR2 SYDVKM. The CDR3 has 15 residues. The CDR3 DNA reads TGTGCCGTATCCGGGACTAGCGGGACCTACAATCAGCAGTTCTTC. Its translation is CAVSGTSGTYNQQFF.

This chain links TRBV5-1 with TRBJ2-1; TRBD2 matches 10 bases. The germline V gene encodes CDR1 SGHRS and CDR2 YFSETQ. CDR3 length: 16 residues. Trimming took 4 bases from V and 5 from J; bases not matched to a gene: 9. As DNA, the CDR3 is TGCGCCAGCAGCCAGGTGGGGACTAGCGATGACAATGAGCAGTTCTTC. It is translated as CASSQVGTSDDNEQFF.

This clonotype was seen many times. This chain connects TRBV28 to TRBJ1-4; D is uncertain. CDR3 length: 16 amino acids. Germline V lookup: CDR1 MDHEN, CDR2 SYDVKM. Trimming removed 3 bases from V and 0 bases from J, with 11 bases in between. The CDR3 reads CASSFLDASTNEKLFF. The CDR3 DNA is TGTGCCAGCAGTTTCTTGGATGCCTCAACTAATGAAAAACTGTTTTTT. The whole variable domain, remainder taken from reference TRBV28 and TRBJ1-4, is DVKVTQSSRYLVKRTGEKVFLECVQDMDHENMFWYRQDPGLGLRLIYFSYDVKMKEKGDIPEGYSVSREKKERFSLILESASTNQTSMYLCASSFLDASTNEKLFFGSGTQLSVL.

This clonotype was picked up many times. The J gene is TRBJ1-1, the V gene TRBV6-1; D remains ambiguous. Germline-derived CDR1 and CDR2 are MNHNS and SASEGT. V gave up 5 bases and J gave up 6 bases, with 16 bases separating them. The CDR3 is made up of 14 amino acids. The CDR3 region has the DNA TGTGCCAGCAGTTCCGACAACACTTTCCCTGAAGCTTTCTTT. Encoded protein: CASSSDNTFPEAFF.

V gene TRBV6-1 combines with J gene TRBJ1-1, with D perhaps TRBD1 (5 bases). CDR3 length: 15 residues. The germline V gene has CDR1 MNHNS and CDR2 SASEGT. Between the trimmed V and J ends, which lost 5 bases and 2 bases, there was a span of 15 bases. CDR3 coding DNA: TGTGCCAGCAGTCCCCAGGGACCGAATAACACTGAAGCTTTCTTT. Translation: CASSPQGPNNTEAFF.

As for this clonotype: Since no conserved phenylalanine or tryptophan closes the CDR3, a read error is the likely cause. V and J are TRBV6-2 or TRBV6-3 and TRBJ2-1; 7 nucleotides agree with TRBD2. This CDR3 spans 14 amino acids. Trimming removed 4 bases from V and 10 bases from J; junction bases left unmatched: 10. From germline, CDR1 is MNHEY and CDR2 SVGEGT. As DNA, the CDR3 is TGTGCCAGCAGTTCACCTAGACTAGCCCGAGAGCAGTTCTTA. Translating gives CASSSPRLAREQFL.

On this clonotype itself: With a much larger clone just one base away, this may be a read error. The V and J genes are TRBV27 and TRBJ2-3; the D gene is possibly TRBD1 (7 bases). Trimming cost V 9 bases and J 4 bases, with 20 bases left between them. The CDR3 spans 15 residues. CDR1 and CDR2 from the germline V gene are MNHEY and SMNVEV (reference sequence). The CDR3 sequence: CARHPEGRGADTQYF. DNA of the CDR3: TGTGCCAGACATCCAGAGGGCAGGGGGGCAGATACGCAGTATTTT.

V usage is TRBV6-2 or TRBV6-3 and J usage is TRBJ1-2, with a weak D call TRBD1 (5 bases). Germline CDR1 reads MNHEY; CDR2 reads SVGEGT. Trimming took 2 bases from V and 10 from J, leaving 17 bases between them. The CDR3 runs 14 residues. The CDR3 DNA follows: TGTGCCAGCAGTTACGGGACGGAGATTTCTGACTACACCTTC. It yields the protein CASSYGTEISDYTF.